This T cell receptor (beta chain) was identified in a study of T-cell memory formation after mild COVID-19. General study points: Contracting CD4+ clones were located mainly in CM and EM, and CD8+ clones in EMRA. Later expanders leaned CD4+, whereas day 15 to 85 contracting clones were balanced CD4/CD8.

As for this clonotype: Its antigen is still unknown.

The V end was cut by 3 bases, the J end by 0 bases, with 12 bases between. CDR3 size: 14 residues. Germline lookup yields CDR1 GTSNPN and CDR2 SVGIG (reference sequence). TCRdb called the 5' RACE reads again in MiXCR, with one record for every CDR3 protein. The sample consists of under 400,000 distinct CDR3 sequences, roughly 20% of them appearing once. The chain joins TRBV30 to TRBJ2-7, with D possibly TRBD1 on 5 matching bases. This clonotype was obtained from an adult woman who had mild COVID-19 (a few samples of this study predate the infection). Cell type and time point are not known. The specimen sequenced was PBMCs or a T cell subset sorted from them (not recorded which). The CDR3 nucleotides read TGTGCCTGGAGGGCAGGGATGATCTCCTACGAGCAGTACTTC. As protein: CAWRAGMISYEQYF.